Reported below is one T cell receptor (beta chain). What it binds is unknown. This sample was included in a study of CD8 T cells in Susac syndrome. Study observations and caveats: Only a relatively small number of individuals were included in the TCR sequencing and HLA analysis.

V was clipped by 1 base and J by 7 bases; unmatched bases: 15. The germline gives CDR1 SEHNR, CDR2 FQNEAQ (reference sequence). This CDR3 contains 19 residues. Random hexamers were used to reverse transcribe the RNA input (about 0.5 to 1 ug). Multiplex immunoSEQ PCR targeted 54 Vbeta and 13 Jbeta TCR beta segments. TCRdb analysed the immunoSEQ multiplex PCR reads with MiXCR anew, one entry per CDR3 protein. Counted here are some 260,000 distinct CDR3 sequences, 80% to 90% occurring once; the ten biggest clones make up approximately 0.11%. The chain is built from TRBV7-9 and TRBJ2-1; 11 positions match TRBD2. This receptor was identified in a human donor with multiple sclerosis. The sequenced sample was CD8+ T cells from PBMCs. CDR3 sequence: CASSLEVVTSGKFLNEQFF. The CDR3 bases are TGTGCCAGCAGCTTAGAAGTAGTGACTAGCGGGAAGTTTCTGAATGAGCAGTTCTTC.